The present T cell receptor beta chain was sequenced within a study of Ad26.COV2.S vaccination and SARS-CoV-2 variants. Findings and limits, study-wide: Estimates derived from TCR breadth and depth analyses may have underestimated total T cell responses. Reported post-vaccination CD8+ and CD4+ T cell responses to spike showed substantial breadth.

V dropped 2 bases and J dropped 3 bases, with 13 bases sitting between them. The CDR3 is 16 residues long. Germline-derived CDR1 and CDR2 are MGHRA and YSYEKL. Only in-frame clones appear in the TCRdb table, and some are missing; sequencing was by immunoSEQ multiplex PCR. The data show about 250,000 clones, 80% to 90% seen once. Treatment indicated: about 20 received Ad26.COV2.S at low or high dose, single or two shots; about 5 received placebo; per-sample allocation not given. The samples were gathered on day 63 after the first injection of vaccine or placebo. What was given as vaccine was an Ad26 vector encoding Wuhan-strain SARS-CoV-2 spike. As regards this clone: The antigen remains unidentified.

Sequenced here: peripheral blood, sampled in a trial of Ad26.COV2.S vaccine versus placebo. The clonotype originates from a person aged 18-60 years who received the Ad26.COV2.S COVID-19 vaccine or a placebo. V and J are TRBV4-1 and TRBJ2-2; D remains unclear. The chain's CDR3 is CASSQLDLVYTGELFF. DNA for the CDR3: TGCGCCAGCAGCCAACTGGACCTAGTCTACACCGGGGAGCTGTTTTTT.